The source of this TCR beta chain is a study of CD8+CD57+ T cells in acquired aplastic anemia. Study-level background: Average DNA yield from sorted CD4+ and CD8+ cells was approximately 3 ug.

General observations from the study: Researchers reported that CD8+ Simpson's diversity was not significantly different in patients versus controls. About 30 CD8+ CDR3 sequences occurred in both the patients and the controls.

V was clipped by 5 bases and J by 6 bases, with 10 bases between them. CDR1 and CDR2 from the germline V gene are SGHVS and FQNEAQ. This CDR3 spans 12 amino acids. Genomic DNA provided the template from which TCR beta VDJ and CDR3 profiles were obtained. TCRdb analysed the reads with MiXCR anew, one entry per CDR3 protein. The profile shows 100,000 to 150,000 distinct CDR3 sequences, about 46% of them singletons. Of note for this clonotype: Its antigen is unidentified.

The material sequenced was sorted CD4+, CD8+, or CD8+CD57+ T cells (not recorded which) from PBMCs. The receptor was isolated from a human donor in good health, serving as a control. The chain has TRBV7-8 and TRBJ1-1; D unclear. CDR3 sequence reads: CASSQAGPEAFF. Written as DNA, the CDR3 is TGTGCCAGCAGCCAAGCAGGACCTGAAGCTTTCTTT.